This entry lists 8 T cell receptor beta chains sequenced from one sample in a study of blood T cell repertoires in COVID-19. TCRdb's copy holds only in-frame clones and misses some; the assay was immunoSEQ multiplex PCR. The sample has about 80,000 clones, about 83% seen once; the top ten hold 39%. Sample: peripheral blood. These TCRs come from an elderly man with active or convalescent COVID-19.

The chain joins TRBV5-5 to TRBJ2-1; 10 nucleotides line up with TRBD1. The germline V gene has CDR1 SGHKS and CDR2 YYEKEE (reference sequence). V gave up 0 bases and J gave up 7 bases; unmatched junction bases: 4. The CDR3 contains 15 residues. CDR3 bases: TGTGCCAGCAGCTTGGCTTGGGACAGGGGTAATGAGCAGTTCTTC. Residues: CASSLAWDRGNEQFF.

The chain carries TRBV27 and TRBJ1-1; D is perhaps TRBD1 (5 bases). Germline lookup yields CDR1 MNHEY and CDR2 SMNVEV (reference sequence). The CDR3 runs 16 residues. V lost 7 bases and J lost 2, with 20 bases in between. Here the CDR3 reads CASMVDWGGFNTEAFF. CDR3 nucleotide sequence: TGTGCCAGCATGGTCGATTGGGGGGGGTTTAACACTGAAGCTTTCTTT.

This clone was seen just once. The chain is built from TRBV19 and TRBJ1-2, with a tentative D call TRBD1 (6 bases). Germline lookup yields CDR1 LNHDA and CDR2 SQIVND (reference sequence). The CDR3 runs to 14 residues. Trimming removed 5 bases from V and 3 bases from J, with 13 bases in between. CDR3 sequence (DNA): TGTGCCAGTAGTCTCAGGGGCGCTTACTATGGCTACACCTTC. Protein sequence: CASSLRGAYYGYTF.

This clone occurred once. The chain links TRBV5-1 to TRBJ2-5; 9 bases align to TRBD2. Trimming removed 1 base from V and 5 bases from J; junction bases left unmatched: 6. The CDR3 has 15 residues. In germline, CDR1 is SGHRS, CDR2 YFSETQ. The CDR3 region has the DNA TGCGCCAGCAGCTTGTCTAGCGGGGTCGTTGAGACCCAGTACTTC. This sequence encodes CASSLSSGVVETQYF.

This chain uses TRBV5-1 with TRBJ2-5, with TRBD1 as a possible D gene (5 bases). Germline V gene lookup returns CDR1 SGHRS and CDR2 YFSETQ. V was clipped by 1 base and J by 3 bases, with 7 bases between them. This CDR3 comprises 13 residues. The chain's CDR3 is CASSLQGKETQYF. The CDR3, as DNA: TGCGCCAGCAGCTTGCAGGGAAAAGAGACCCAGTACTTC.

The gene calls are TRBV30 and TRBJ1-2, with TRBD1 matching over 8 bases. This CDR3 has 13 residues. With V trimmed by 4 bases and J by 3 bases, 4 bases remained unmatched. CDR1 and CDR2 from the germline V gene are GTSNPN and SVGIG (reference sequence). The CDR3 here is CAWNSDRDYGYTF. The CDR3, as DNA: TGTGCCTGGAACTCGGACAGGGACTATGGCTACACCTTC.

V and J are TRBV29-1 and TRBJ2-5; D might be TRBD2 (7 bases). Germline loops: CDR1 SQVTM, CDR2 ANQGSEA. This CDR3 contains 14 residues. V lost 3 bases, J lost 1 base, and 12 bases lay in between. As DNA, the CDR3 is TGCAGCGTTGATATGGGGGGGCTCCAAGAGACCCAGTACTTC. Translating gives CSVDMGGLQETQYF.

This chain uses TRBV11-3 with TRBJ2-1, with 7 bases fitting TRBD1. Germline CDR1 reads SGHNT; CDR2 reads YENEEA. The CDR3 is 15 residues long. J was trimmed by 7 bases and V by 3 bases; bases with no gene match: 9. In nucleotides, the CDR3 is TGTGCCAGCAGCTTGGGCGACAGGGCTTTAAATGAGCAGTTCTTC. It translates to CASSLGDRALNEQFF.